The 21 T cell receptor beta chains reported below all come from one sample, sequenced in a study of early T cells in non-severe SARS-CoV-2 infection. TCRdb redid the calling of the 5' RACE reads with MiXCR, one entry per CDR3 protein. This sample yields around 99,000 distinct CDR3 sequences, of which around 17% are seen a single time; 4.5% to 6.5% belongs to the top ten. The material sequenced was whole blood, taken at baseline. Receptors were obtained from an adult who was a healthcare worker with PCR-confirmed SARS-CoV-2 infection or an uninfected control (not recorded which).

This clonotype occurred a few times. This sequence joins TRBV6-5 and TRBJ2-7; D is unresolved. The V end was cut by 6 bases, the J end by 3 bases, with 21 bases between. The germline CDR1 and CDR2 sequences are MNHEY and SVGAGI. The CDR3 runs 16 residues. The CDR3 region is CASRSRWATQDYEQYF. In nucleotides, the CDR3 is TGTGCCAGCAGGTCCCGTTGGGCAACCCAGGACTACGAGCAGTACTTC.

This chain links TRBV12-3 or TRBV12-4 with TRBJ1-1; 7 nucleotides align to TRBD1. CDR3 length: 12 residues. V lost 6 bases to trimming and J lost 5 bases; unmatched junction nucleotides: 3. The CDR3 DNA reads TGTGCCAGCAGCCAGACAGGGACTGAAGCTTTCTTT. This gives the protein CASSQTGTEAFF.

Only a few counts were recorded for this clonotype. V and J are TRBV6-5 and TRBJ2-1; D not certain. V was clipped by 4 bases and J by 7 bases, with 14 bases between them. The CDR3 covers 14 residues. From germline, CDR1 is MNHEY and CDR2 SVGAGI. CDR3 amino acids: CASSSRPDENEQFF. The CDR3 nucleotides read TGTGCCAGCAGTTCTCGGCCAGACGAGAATGAGCAGTTCTTC.

The chain is built from TRBV11-2 and TRBJ2-1; no firm D call. The length of the CDR3 is 15 residues. V lost 5 bases, J lost 5 bases, and 16 bases lay in between. The germline V gene has CDR1 SGHAT and CDR2 FQNNGV. In DNA, the CDR3 is TGTGCCAGCAGCATTAGCCGGCCGATCGACAATGAGCAGTTCTTC. Translation: CASSISRPIDNEQFF.

Only a few counts were recorded for this clonotype. The chain uses TRBV5-1 and TRBJ2-1; 8 bases line up with TRBD1. The CDR3 sequence is 14 residues long. The V and J ends lost 7 bases and 8 bases, in that order; junction bases with no gene match: 11. CDR1 and CDR2 (germline): SGHRS, YFSETQ. The CDR3 region is CASGRQGRVDEQFF. CDR3 nucleotide sequence: TGCGCCAGCGGTCGACAGGGGCGGGTCGATGAGCAGTTCTTC.

This clonotype was seen only a few times. The V call is TRBV7-2, the J call TRBJ2-7; D is tentatively TRBD1 or TRBD2 (5 bases each). Germline CDR1 is SGHTA and CDR2 is FQGNSA. The CDR3 is 14 residues long. Deletions cut 1 base from V and 1 base from J, with 8 bases between. The chain's CDR3 is CASSLVWGSYEQYF. The DNA of the CDR3 is TGTGCCAGCAGCTTAGTCTGGGGGTCCTACGAGCAGTACTTC. Full variable domain (rest looked up from reference TRBV7-2 and TRBJ2-7): GAGVSQSPSNKVTEKGKDVELRCDPISGHTALYWYRQSLGQGLEFLIYFQGNSAPDKSGLPSDRFSAERTGGSVSTLTIQRTQQEDSAVYLCASSLVWGSYEQYFGPGTRLTVT.

The table lists this clonotype with a count of one. The chain employs TRBV7-9 and TRBJ2-7; tentatively, D is TRBD1 or TRBD2 (5 bases each). Trimming pared 4 bases from V and 4 bases from J, leaving 11 bases between. Germline CDR1 SEHNR, CDR2 FQNEAQ (reference sequence). This CDR3 has 13 residues. CDR3: CASSSERGYEQYF. CDR3 DNA sequence: TGTGCCAGCAGCTCAGAGAGGGGTTACGAGCAGTACTTC.

This clonotype occurred a few times. At one end the junction does not follow the germline gene, possibly because of a read error. This chain joins TRBV13 and TRBJ1-3; D gene uncertain. The CDR3 runs 14 residues. Germline V CDR1 and CDR2: PRHDT, FYEKMQ (reference sequence). The CDR3 spells CACSPYQVGNTIYF. CDR3 in DNA: TGTGCCTGCAGTCCATACCAGGTCGGAAACACCATATATTTT.

The chain employs TRBV6-6 and TRBJ2-1; 14 nucleotides align to TRBD2. The CDR3 has 17 amino acids. The V gene's germline CDR1 is MNHNY and CDR2 SVGAGI (reference sequence). The J segment lost 9 bases and the V segment lost 7 bases, leaving 14 bases of the junction unmatched. The CDR3: CASITYPTSGRGSEQFF. The CDR3 nucleotides read TGTGCCAGCATCACATACCCGACTAGCGGGAGGGGAAGTGAGCAGTTCTTC.

V gene TRBV10-3 combines with J gene TRBJ1-1; D gene ambiguous. Trimming shortened V by 6 bases and J by 0 bases, and 11 bases separated the two germline ends. Germline CDR1 ENHRY, CDR2 SYGVKD. The CDR3 has 14 residues. For the CDR3, the DNA is TGTGCCATCAGGATCAGCGCCATGAACACTGAAGCTTTCTTT. It encodes CAIRISAMNTEAFF.

In this sample, this clonotype turned up a few times. The CDR3: CASSPTGTSGSSGAKNIQYF. The CDR3, as DNA: TGTGCCAGCAGTCCCACCGGGACTAGCGGGAGTAGTGGAGCCAAAAACATTCAGTACTTC. The V and J genes are TRBV12-3 or TRBV12-4 and TRBJ2-4, with 14 bases that match TRBD2. There are 20 residues in the CDR3. Losses at the gene ends were 5 bases for V and 0 bases for J; bases not matched to a gene: 12.

The rearrangement joins TRBV5-8 to TRBJ2-1; no clear D gene. The CDR3 spans 14 residues. Germline values: CDR1 SGHTS, CDR2 YDEGEE. Deletions cut 0 bases from V and 12 bases from J, with 16 bases between. The CDR3 DNA sequence: TGTGCCAGCAGCTTGGAAAGTCCCCCGGCGGCGCAGTTCTTC. This translates into CASSLESPPAAQFF.

This clonotype was found many times. This sequence joins TRBV4-1 and TRBJ2-4, with D uncertain. The V gene lost 1 base and the J gene lost 0 bases, with 7 bases spanning the gap. There are 15 residues in the CDR3. Germline V gene sequence: CDR1 MGHRA, CDR2 YSYEKL. CDR3 in amino acids: CASSQGPLAKNIQYF. CDR3 DNA sequence: TGCGCCAGCAGCCAAGGACCACTAGCCAAAAACATTCAGTACTTC.

This clonotype was observed a handful of times. The V call is TRBV28, the J call TRBJ2-7; the match to TRBD2 covers 11 bases. This CDR3 has 12 amino acids. The V and J ends lost 8 bases and 6 bases, in that order; junction bases with no gene match: 3. Germline CDR1 is MDHEN and CDR2 is SYDVKM. The CDR3, as DNA: TGTGCCAGCCGACTAGCGGGAAGCGAGCAGTACTTC. It is translated as CASRLAGSEQYF.

This clonotype was detected a few times. An end of the junction differs from the germline gene, which may be a read error. The CDR3 loop reads CASRQNGIGELVF. The CDR3 bases are TGTGCCAGCAGGCAGAACGGGATAGGAGAGCTCGTCTTC. This chain uses TRBV2 with TRBJ2-1; tentative D call: TRBD2 (5 bases). Per germline, CDR1 SNHLY and CDR2 FYNNEI. CDR3 size: 13 residues.

The rearrangement joins TRBV28 to TRBJ1-2; D is ambiguous. V lost 8 bases and J lost 8, with 18 bases in between. This CDR3 comprises 13 residues. Germline CDR1 is MDHEN and CDR2 is SYDVKM. CDR3 DNA sequence: TGTGCCAGCGGGAGACCGAGCATCCGCGGCTACACCTTC. It yields the protein CASGRPSIRGYTF.

This clonotype was observed at least ten times. The chain is built from TRBV4-3 and TRBJ2-7, with D possibly being TRBD2 (6 bases). The CDR3 has 13 amino acids. V shed 1 base and J shed 6 bases, with 10 bases lying between them. CDR1 is LGHNA, CDR2 YSLEER, per germline. In DNA form, the CDR3 reads TGCGCCAGCAGCCAAGTCGGGGGTGGCGAGCAGTACTTC. Its protein is CASSQVGGGEQYF.

This clonotype occurred a few times. The gene calls are TRBV19 and TRBJ1-5; a weak D match, TRBD1 (6 bases). Trimming left V 3 bases short and J 3 bases short, with 12 bases between. The CDR3 covers 15 residues. Per the germline V gene, CDR1 is LNHDA and CDR2 is SQIVND (reference sequence). The CDR3 DNA reads TGTGCCAGTAGTATTCCAGGGGTCCTCAATCAGCCCCAGCATTTT. Protein product: CASSIPGVLNQPQHF.

This clonotype was counted between two and nine times. The V gene is TRBV12-2, the J gene TRBJ1-1; the listed D gene, TRBD1, was not tested against the DNA. TRBV12-2 is a pseudogene locus. CDR3 length: 16 residues. The CDR3 spells CASRSNEQGMNTEAFF. The CDR3 nucleotides read TGTGCAAGTCGCTCCAATGAACAGGGGATGAACACTGAAGCTTTCTTT.

There are a few counts of this clonotype. The chain joins TRBV20-1 to TRBJ1-3, with D hard to call. This CDR3 is 12 amino acids long. Germline V gene sequence: CDR1 DFQATT, CDR2 SNEGSKA (reference sequence). Trimming removed 5 bases at V and 6 bases at J, with 11 bases between. CDR3 protein: CSAYAPENTIYF. CDR3 DNA: TGCAGTGCTTACGCGCCGGAAAACACCATATATTTT.

This clonotype was detected many times. This chain connects TRBV5-1 to TRBJ2-5, with TRBD2 identical over 7 bases. Trimming removed 6 bases from V and 4 bases from J; junction bases left unmatched: 12. Germline-derived CDR1 and CDR2 are SGHRS and YFSETQ. This CDR3 contains 15 residues. The CDR3 loop is CASKASGSSGETQYF. Here the CDR3 DNA reads TGCGCCAGCAAGGCTAGCGGTTCTTCGGGAGAGACCCAGTACTTC.